This entry concerns a single T cell receptor (beta chain). The entry originates in a study of blood T cell repertoires in COVID-19. At the level of the study: The origin of the acute and convalescent COVID-19 samples was the United States, Italy and Spain. From T cells, B-cell-depleted T cells, or PBMCs came the material, which was cDNA or gDNA.

The V and J ends lost 6 bases and 1 base, in that order; junction bases with no gene match: 6. CDR1 is SGHNT and CDR2 is YYREEE in the germline V gene (reference sequence). The CDR3 is 16 residues long. Methods used by the authors: Reference gene primer amplification in the assay estimated nucleated cell counts. TCRdb keeps only in-frame clones here, not all; method: immunoSEQ multiplex PCR. The DNA gave D and trimming, while V, J and clone size come from that table. Among 170,000 or so clones listed, around 89% were seen once. The chain joins TRBV5-4 to TRBJ2-2; 10 bases map to TRBD2. Sequencing input: peripheral blood. The TCR originated in a young man who had recovered from COVID-19. The CDR3 sequence: CASTSSSGRNTGELFF. The CDR3, as DNA: TGTGCCAGCACCTCGTCTAGCGGGAGGAACACCGGGGAGCTGTTTTTT.